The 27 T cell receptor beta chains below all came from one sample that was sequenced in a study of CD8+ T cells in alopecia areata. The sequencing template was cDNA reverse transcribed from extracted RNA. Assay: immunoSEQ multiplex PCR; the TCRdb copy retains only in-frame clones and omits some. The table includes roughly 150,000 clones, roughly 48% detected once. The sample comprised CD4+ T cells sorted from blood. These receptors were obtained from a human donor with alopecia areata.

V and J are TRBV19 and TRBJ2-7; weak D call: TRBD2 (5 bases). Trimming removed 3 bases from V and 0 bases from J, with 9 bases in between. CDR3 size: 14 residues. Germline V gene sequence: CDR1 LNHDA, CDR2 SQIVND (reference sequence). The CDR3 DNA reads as TGTGCCAGTAGTATCGAAGGACTCTCCTACGAGCAGTACTTC. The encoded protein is CASSIEGLSYEQYF.

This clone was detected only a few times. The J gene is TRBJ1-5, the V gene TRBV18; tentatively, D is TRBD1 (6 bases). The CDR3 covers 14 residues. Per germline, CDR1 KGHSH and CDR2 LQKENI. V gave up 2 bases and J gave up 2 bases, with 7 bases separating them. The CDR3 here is CASSPGTRNQPQHF. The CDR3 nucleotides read TGTGCCAGCTCACCAGGGACACGCAATCAGCCCCAGCATTTT. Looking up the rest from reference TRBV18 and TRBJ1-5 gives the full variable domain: NAGVMQNPRHLVRRRGQEARLRCSPMKGHSHVYWYRQLPEEGLKFMVYLQKENIIDESGMPKERFSAEFPKEGPSILRIQQVVRGDSAAYFCASSPGTRNQPQHFGDGTRLSIL.

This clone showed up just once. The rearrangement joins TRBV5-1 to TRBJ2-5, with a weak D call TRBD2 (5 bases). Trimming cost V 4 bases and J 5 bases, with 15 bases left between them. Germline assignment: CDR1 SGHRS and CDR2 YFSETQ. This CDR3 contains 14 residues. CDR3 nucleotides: TGCGCCAGCAGCGGTGGGCTAGCCGCCGAGACCCAGTACTTC. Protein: CASSGGLAAETQYF.

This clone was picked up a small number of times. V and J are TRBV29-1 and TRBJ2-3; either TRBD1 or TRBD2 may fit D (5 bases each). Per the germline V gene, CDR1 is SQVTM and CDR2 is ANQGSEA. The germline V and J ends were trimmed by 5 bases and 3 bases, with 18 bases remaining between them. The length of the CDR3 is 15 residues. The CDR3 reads CSVSWGSDRTDTQYF. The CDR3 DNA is TGCAGCGTTTCCTGGGGGAGCGATAGGACAGATACGCAGTATTTT.

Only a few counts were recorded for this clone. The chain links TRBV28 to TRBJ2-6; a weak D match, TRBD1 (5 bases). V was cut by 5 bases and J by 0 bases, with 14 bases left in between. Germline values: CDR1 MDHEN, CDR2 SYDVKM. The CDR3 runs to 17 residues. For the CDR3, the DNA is TGTGCCAGCAGTACCCGGCGACAGAACTCTGGGGCCAACGTCCTGACTTTC. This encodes CASSTRRQNSGANVLTF.

CDR3 sequence: CASSVSLNTGELFF. CDR3 nucleotides: TGTGCCAGCAGCGTTTCCCTGAACACCGGGGAGCTGTTTTTT. The V call is TRBV9, the J call TRBJ2-2; no clear D. Trimming pared 2 bases from V and 1 base from J, leaving 6 bases between. Germline CDR1 reads SGDLS; CDR2 reads YYNGEE. This CDR3 comprises 14 residues.

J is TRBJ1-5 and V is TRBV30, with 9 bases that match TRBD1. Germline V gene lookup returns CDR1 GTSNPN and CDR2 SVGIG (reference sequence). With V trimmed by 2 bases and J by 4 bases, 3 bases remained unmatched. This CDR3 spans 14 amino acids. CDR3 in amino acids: CAWSRQGGNQPQHF. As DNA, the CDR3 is TGTGCCTGGAGTAGACAGGGGGGTAATCAGCCCCAGCATTTT.

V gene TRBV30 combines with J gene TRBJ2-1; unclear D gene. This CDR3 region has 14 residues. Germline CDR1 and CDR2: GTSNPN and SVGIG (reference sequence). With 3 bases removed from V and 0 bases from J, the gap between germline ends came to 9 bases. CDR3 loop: CAWRIRPSYNEQFF. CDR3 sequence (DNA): TGTGCCTGGAGAATCCGACCCTCCTACAATGAGCAGTTCTTC.

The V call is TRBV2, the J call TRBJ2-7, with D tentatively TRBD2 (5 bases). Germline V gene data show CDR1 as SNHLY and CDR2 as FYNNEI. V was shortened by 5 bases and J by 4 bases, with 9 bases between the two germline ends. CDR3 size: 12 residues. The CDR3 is CASSRPGYEQYF. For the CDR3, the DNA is TGTGCCAGCAGTAGGCCGGGGTACGAGCAGTACTTC.

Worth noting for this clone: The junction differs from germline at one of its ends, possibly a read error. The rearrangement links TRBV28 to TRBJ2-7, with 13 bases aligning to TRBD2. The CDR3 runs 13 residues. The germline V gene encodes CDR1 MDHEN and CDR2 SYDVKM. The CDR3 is CASSSETSGRAWF. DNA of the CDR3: TGTGCCAGCAGTTCTGAAACTAGCGGGAGGGCCTGGTTC.

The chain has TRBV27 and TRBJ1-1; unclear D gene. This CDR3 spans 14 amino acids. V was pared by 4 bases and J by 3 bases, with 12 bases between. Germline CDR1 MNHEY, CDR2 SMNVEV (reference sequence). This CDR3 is CASSYGVWDTEAFF. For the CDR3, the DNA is TGTGCCAGCAGTTATGGGGTATGGGACACTGAAGCTTTCTTT.

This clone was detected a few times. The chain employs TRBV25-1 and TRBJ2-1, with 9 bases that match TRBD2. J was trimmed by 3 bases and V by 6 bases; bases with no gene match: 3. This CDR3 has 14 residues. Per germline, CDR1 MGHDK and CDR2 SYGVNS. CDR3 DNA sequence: TGTGCCAGCAGCTTGACTAGCGGCTACAATGAGCAGTTCTTC. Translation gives CASSLTSGYNEQFF. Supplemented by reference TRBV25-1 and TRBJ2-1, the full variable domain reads EADIYQTPRYLVIGTGKKITLECSQTMGHDKMYWYQQDPGMELHLIHYSYGVNSTEKGDLSSESTVSRIRTEHFPLTLESARPSHTSQYLCASSLTSGYNEQFFGPGTRLTVL.

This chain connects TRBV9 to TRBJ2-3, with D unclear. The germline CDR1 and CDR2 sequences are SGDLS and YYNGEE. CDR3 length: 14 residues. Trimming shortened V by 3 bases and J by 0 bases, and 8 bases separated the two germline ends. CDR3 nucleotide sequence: TGTGCCAGCAGCGCCGATCCTAGCACAGATACGCAGTATTTT. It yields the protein CASSADPSTDTQYF.

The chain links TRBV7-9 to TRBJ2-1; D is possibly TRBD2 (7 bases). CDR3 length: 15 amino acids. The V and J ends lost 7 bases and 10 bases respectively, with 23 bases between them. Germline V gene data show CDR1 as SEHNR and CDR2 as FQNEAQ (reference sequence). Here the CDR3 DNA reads TGTGCCAGCACTCCCGGGGGGCGAGTCCGGCCCGAGCAGTTCTTC. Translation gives CASTPGGRVRPEQFF.

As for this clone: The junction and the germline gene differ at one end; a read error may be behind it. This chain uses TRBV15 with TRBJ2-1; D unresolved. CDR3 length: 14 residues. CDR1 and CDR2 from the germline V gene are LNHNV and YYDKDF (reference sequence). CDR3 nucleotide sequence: TGTGCCACCAGCCGAGAGACCAAATACAATGAGCAGTTCTTC. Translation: CATSRETKYNEQFF.

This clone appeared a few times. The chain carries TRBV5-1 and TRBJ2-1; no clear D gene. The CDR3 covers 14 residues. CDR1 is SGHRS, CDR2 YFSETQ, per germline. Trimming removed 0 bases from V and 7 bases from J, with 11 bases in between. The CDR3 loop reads CASSLGPPGNEQFF. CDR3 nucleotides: TGCGCCAGCAGCTTGGGTCCTCCTGGAAATGAGCAGTTCTTC.

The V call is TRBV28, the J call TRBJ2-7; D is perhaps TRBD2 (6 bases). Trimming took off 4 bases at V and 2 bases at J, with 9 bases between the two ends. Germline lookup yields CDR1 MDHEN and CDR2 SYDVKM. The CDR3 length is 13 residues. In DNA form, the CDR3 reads TGTGCCAGCAGTTGGGGAGGTACCTACGAGCAGTACTTC. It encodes CASSWGGTYEQYF.

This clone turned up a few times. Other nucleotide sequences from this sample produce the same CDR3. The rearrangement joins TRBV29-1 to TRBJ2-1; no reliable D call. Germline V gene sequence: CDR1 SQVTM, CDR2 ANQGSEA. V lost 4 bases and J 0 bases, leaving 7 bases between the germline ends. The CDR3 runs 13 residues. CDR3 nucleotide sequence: TGCAGCGTTGCCGGGTCCTCCTACAATGAGCAGTTCTTC. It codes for CSVAGSSYNEQFF.

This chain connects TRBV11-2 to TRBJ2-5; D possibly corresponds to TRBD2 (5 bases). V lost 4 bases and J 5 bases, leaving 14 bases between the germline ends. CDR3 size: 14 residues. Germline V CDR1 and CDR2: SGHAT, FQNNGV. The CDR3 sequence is CASSSNTRRETQYF. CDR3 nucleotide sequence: TGTGCCAGCAGCTCTAATACTAGGAGGGAGACCCAGTACTTC.

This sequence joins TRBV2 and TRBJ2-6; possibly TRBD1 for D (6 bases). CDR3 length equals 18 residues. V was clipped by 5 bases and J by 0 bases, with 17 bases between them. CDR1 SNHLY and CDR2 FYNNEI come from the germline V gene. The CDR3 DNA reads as TGTGCCAGCAGTCTACCCGGGACAAGTAGCTCTGGGGCCAACGTCCTGACTTTC. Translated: CASSLPGTSSSGANVLTF.

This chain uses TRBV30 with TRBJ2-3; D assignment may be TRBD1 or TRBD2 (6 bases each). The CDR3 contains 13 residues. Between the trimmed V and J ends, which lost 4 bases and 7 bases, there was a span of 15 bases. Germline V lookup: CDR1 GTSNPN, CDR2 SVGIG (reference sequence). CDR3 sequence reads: CAWTAPGAYTQYF. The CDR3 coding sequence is TGTGCCTGGACCGCCCCGGGGGCCTATACGCAGTATTTT.

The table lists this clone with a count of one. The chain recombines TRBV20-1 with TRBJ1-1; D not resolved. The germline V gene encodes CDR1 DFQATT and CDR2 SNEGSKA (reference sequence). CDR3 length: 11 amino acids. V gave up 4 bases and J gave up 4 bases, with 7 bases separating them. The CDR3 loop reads CSATFSTEAFF. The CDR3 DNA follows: TGCAGTGCTACCTTTTCCACTGAAGCTTTCTTT.

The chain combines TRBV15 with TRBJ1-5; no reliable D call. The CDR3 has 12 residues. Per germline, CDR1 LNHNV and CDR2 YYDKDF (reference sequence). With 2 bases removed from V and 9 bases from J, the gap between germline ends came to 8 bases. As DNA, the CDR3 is TGTGCCACCAGCAGATTGGGTGGGCCCCAGCATTTT. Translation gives CATSRLGGPQHF.

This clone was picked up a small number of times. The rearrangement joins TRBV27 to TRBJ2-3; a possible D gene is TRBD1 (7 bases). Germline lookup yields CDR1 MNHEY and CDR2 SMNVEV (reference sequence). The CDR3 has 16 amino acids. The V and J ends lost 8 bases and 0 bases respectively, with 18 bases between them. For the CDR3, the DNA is TGTGCCAGCGGCCCCTGGCAGGGGGGAAGCACAGATACGCAGTATTTT. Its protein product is CASGPWQGGSTDTQYF.

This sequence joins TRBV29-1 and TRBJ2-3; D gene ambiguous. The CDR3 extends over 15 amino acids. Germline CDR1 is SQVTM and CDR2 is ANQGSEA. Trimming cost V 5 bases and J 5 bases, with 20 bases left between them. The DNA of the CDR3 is TGCAGCGTTCCCCTGGTGGCAGCTTACGGAGATACGCAGTATTTT. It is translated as CSVPLVAAYGDTQYF.

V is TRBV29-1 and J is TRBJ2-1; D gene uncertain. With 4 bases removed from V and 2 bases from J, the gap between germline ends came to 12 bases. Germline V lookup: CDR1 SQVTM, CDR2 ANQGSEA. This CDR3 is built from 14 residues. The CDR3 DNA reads TGCAGCGTTGCCAGGCAGCTGGCCTACAATGAGCAGTTCTTC. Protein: CSVARQLAYNEQFF.

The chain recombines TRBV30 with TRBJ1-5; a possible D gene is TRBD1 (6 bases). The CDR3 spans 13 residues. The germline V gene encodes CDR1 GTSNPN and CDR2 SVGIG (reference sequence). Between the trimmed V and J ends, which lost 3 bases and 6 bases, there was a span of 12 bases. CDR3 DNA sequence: TGTGCCTGGAGCCTCCAGGGGCCTCAGCCCCAGCATTTT. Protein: CAWSLQGPQPQHF.